These T cell receptor beta chains were read from a single sample in a study of OX40 agonist ivuxolimab in advanced cancers. Assay used: immunoSEQ multiplex PCR; TCRdb lists only in-frame clones, some missing. This sample carries tens of thousands of clones, roughly nine tenths of them seen once, and the ten largest clones take under 0.85%. Source: CD4+ or CD8+ T cells sorted from blood, taken in a trial of the OX40 agonist ivuxolimab. The source is an adult with an advanced solid tumor such as melanoma, head and neck, liver or kidney cancer. CDR3s include the opening cysteine and the closing phenylalanine or tryptophan. D genes are given only for firm matches. Only some rows state a clone size, as once, few, many or a class for expanded clones.

clone_size cdr3_length d_call j_call v_call cdr3_nt cdr3_aa
- 18 TRBD1 TRBJ1-4 TRBV5-6 TGTGCCAGCAGCGATTACAGGGGGCGCCTGGCAACTAATGAAAAACTGTTTTTT CASSDYRGRLATNEKLFF
- 16 TRBD1 TRBJ1-1 TRBV9 TGTGCCAGCAGCCTTGGACAGGGGGCGGTGAACACTGAAGCTTTCTTT CASSLGQGAVNTEAFF
- 12 - TRBJ2-5 TRBV10-2 TGCGCCAGCAGTGAGTCGACAGAGACCCAGTACTTC CASSESTETQYF
- 13 - TRBJ2-3 TRBV27 TGTGCCAGCAGTCTGGGGAACACAGATACGCAGTATTTT CASSLGNTDTQYF
- 14 - TRBJ2-2 TRBV7-9 TGTGCCAGCATCGGACCGCTGAACACCGGGGAGCTGTTTTTT CASIGPLNTGELFF
- 12 - TRBJ2-5 TRBV2 TGTGCCAGCTGTGTGCGGCAAGAGACCCAGTACTTC CASCVRQETQYF
- 12 - TRBJ2-7 TRBV27 TGTGCCAGCAGTCCCACAGGGTCCGAGCAGTACTTC CASSPTGSEQYF
- 14 TRBD1 TRBJ1-4 TRBV7-9 TGTGCCAGCATGGGGACAGGGGGCAATGAAAAACTGTTTTTT CASMGTGGNEKLFF
- 14 TRBD1 TRBJ1-1 TRBV5-1 TGCGCCAGCAGCTTTTCGGGACAGGCAACTGAAGCTTTCTTT CASSFSGQATEAFF
- 14 - TRBJ2-3 TRBV9 TGTGCCAGCAGCGTAGGTGGGAGCACAGATACGCAGTATTTT CASSVGGSTDTQYF
- 14 - TRBJ2-1 TRBV5-5 TGTGCCAGCAGCTTGGTTTCCAGGGCCGATGAGCAGTTCTTC CASSLVSRADEQFF
- 12 - TRBJ1-2 TRBV5-6 TGTGCCAGCAGCTTGTCACAGTATGGCTACACCTTC CASSLSQYGYTF
medium-sized 16 TRBD1 TRBJ1-5 TRBV7-8 TGTGCCAGCAGCTTCGACAGGGTGAATAGCAATCAGCCCCAGCATTTT CASSFDRVNSNQPQHF
- 15 - TRBJ2-7 TRBV28 TGTGCCAGCAGTTTCGCCGCCGCAGGGAACCACGAGCAGTACTTC CASSFAAAGNHEQYF
- 14 - TRBJ1-2 TRBV18 TGTGCCAGCTCACCACCTTCAGGATTCTATGGCTACACCTTC CASSPPSGFYGYTF
- 14 TRBD1 TRBJ2-7 TRBV11-2 TGTGCCAGCAGCTTACAGGGGGCGGTCTACGAGCAGTACTTC CASSLQGAVYEQYF
- 15 - TRBJ2-6 TRBV6-5 TGTGCCAGCAGCCCGATCGACTCTGGGGCCAACGTCCTGACTTTC CASSPIDSGANVLTF
- 17 TRBD1 TRBJ1-5 TRBV9 TGTGCCAGCAGCGCCCGCAGGGGGGGGGTGGGCAATCAGCCCCAGCATTTT CASSARRGGVGNQPQHF
once 15 TRBD1 TRBJ2-7 TRBV2 TGTGCCAGCAGTGGTTCAGGGGGCGGGTCCTACGAGCAGTACTTC CASSGSGGGSYEQYF
- 9 - TRBJ1-5 TRBV6-4 TGTGCCAGCAACCGGGGACAGCATTTT CASNRGQHF
- 13 TRBD2 TRBJ2-3 TRBV5-4 TGTGCCAGCAGCCCGGGAGGGGCAGATACGCAGTATTTT CASSPGGADTQYF
- 16 TRBD2 TRBJ2-1 TRBV5-1 TGCGCCAGCAGCTTATCCCTTGCGGGGGGGTACAGTGAGCAGTTCTTC CASSLSLAGGYSEQFF
medium-sized 13 - TRBJ2-1 TRBV19 TGTGCCAGTAGTATGGACTTAACAAATGAGCAGTTCTTC CASSMDLTNEQFF
- 14 - TRBJ2-3 TRBV9 TGTGCCAGCAGCCCTCCCACACGAACAGATACGCAGTATTTT CASSPPTRTDTQYF
- 13 - TRBJ2-3 TRBV7-3 TGTGCCAGCAGCTCCCACAACACAGATACGCAGTATTTT CASSSHNTDTQYF
- 13 - TRBJ2-5 TRBV11-2 TGTGCCAGCAGCTTCCTCTATGCGGAGACCCAGTACTTC CASSFLYAETQYF
- 13 - TRBJ2-7 TRBV6-6 TGTGCCAGCAGTTACCCGACAGGAGGCGAGCAGTACTTC CASSYPTGGEQYF
- 14 - TRBJ2-5 TRBV18 TGTGCCAGCTCACCACCCTCTAGACAGGAGACCCAGTACTTC CASSPPSRQETQYF
- 16 TRBD2 TRBJ2-3 TRBV19 TGTGCCAGTAGCCCTGGGCTAGCGGGAGGCGCAGATACGCAGTATTTT CASSPGLAGGADTQYF
once 16 TRBD1 TRBJ1-4 TRBV9 TGTGCCAGCAGCGTCGGGACAGGGGCAACTAATGAAAAACTGTTTTTT CASSVGTGATNEKLFF
- 16 - TRBJ2-2 TRBV11-1 TGTGCCAGCAGCTTAGTTCAGGGACTGGGCACCGGGGAGCTGTTTTTT CASSLVQGLGTGELFF
- 15 TRBD1 TRBJ1-5 TRBV5-6 TGTGCCAGCAGCTTATTACAGGGGGACTATCAGCCCCAGCATTTT CASSLLQGDYQPQHF
- 14 TRBD1 TRBJ1-6 TRBV7-8 TGTGCCAGCAGCAGACAGGGAGGCAATTCACCCCTCCACTTT CASSRQGGNSPLHF
- 13 TRBD1 TRBJ1-1 TRBV9 TGTGCCAGCAGCGGGACAGGGGTTACTGAAGCTTTCTTT CASSGTGVTEAFF
- 14 - TRBJ2-3 TRBV7-6 TGTGCCAGCAGCCCGGGGGCAGGGACAGATACGCAGTATTTT CASSPGAGTDTQYF
- 14 - TRBJ2-3 TRBV6-1 TGTGCCAGCCGGATGGACTACGGAACAGATACGCAGTATTTT CASRMDYGTDTQYF
- 15 TRBD1 TRBJ1-5 TRBV6-6 TGTGCCAGCAGTTGGGGACAGACGGGGAATCAGCCCCAGCATTTT CASSWGQTGNQPQHF
- 15 TRBD1 TRBJ2-7 TRBV6-5 TGTGCCAGCAGTAAGGGACAGGCAACTATCTACGAGCAGTACTTC CASSKGQATIYEQYF
- 15 - TRBJ1-2 TRBV7-3 TGTGCCAGCAGCCTGACCACTGGTCAGGGCTATGGCTACACCTTC CASSLTTGQGYGYTF
- 15 - TRBJ2-3 TRBV5-1 TGCGCCAGCAGCCGAGGACAATCTTTCACAGATACGCAGTATTTT CASSRGQSFTDTQYF
- 15 - TRBJ2-6 TRBV10-3 TGTGCCATCAAAGGTGCAAATGCTGGGGCCAACGTCCTGACTTTC CAIKGANAGANVLTF
once 14 TRBD1 TRBJ1-2 TRBV29-1 TGCAGCGTTGCCCGGAGAGGACAGGGCTATGGCTACACCTTC CSVARRGQGYGYTF
- 16 - TRBJ1-5 TRBV28 TGTGCCAGCAGTTCCCGGACAGCCTGGAGCAATCAGCCCCAGCATTTT CASSSRTAWSNQPQHF
- 15 TRBD2 TRBJ2-1 TRBV19 TGTGCCAGTAGTATGGTGACTAGCGGGACCAATGAGCAGTTCTTC CASSMVTSGTNEQFF
- 19 TRBD1 TRBJ2-6 TRBV11-2 TGTGCCAGCAGCTGGAGGGGGACAGGGGGCTTCGCTGGGGCCAACGTCCTGACTTTC CASSWRGTGGFAGANVLTF
- 13 - TRBJ1-3 TRBV5-1 TGCGCCAGCAGCTTGGAGGGGTATAACACCATATATTTT CASSLEGYNTIYF
- 13 - TRBJ2-7 TRBV6-1 TGTGCCAGCAGTGAAGCGAGGGGCTACGAGCAGTACTTC CASSEARGYEQYF
- 13 - TRBJ1-2 TRBV6-4 TGTGCCAGCCCCGGATTTTCTAACTATGGCTACACCTTC CASPGFSNYGYTF
- 17 TRBD1 TRBJ1-2 TRBV30 TGTGCCTGGAGTATAGGAGCAGGGCAGGGGGTTAACTATGGCTACACCTTC CAWSIGAGQGVNYGYTF
- 13 - TRBJ1-1 TRBV4-1 TGCGCCAGCAGCCCTCTGACCGGGAATAGGGCTTTCTTT CASSPLTGNRAFF
- 13 - TRBJ2-3 TRBV7-8 TGTGCCAGCAGCTTAGGCCGGGGAGATACGCAGTATTTT CASSLGRGDTQYF
- 16 TRBD2 TRBJ2-5 TRBV5-4 TGTGCCAGCAGCGAAAAGCGGGGGCCCCGTACAGAGACCCAGTACTTC CASSEKRGPRTETQYF
- 17 - TRBJ2-7 TRBV27 TGTGCCAGCAGGAAGAGGCCGGGACAGCCGGAGGGAAACGAGCAGTACTTC CASRKRPGQPEGNEQYF
once 13 - TRBJ2-3 TRBV28 TGTGCCAGCACTGGGACATCTCGGTATACGCAGTATTTT CASTGTSRYTQYF